These 8 T cell receptor beta chains originate from one sample sequenced in a study of shared clonotypes between healthy human individuals. Profiled with immunoSEQ multiplex PCR; TCRdb holds only in-frame clones, not every one. The sample holds roughly 2.6 million clones, roughly 92% seen once. Sample: naive CD4+ T cells sorted from blood. Subset denoted: CD45RA+ positively selected. The receptors stem from a man aged 18 to 35 in good health.

This clone was observed once. The rearrangement links TRBV5-1 to TRBJ2-1, with D possibly called TRBD1 or TRBD2 (6 bases each). The CDR3 sequence is 15 residues long. In germline, CDR1 is SGHRS, CDR2 YFSETQ. Trimming stripped 1 base from V and 2 bases from J, with 10 bases between. CDR3 in amino acids: CASSLTGAAYNEQFF. CDR3 coding DNA: TGCGCCAGCAGCTTGACGGGGGCAGCCTACAATGAGCAGTTCTTC.

This chain links TRBV19 with TRBJ1-4; D might be TRBD1 (5 bases). This CDR3 has 14 residues. The germline gives CDR1 LNHDA, CDR2 SQIVND (reference sequence). V lost 6 bases and J 3 bases, leaving 11 bases between the germline ends. This chain's CDR3 is CASSHRFPNEKLFF. The CDR3 bases are TGTGCCAGTAGCCACAGGTTCCCTAATGAAAAACTGTTTTTT. The full variable domain, rest sourced from reference TRBV19 and TRBJ1-4, is DGGITQSPKYLFRKEGQNVTLSCEQNLNHDAMYWYRQDPGQGLRLIYYSQIVNDFQKGDIAEGYSVSREKKESFPLTVTSAQKNPTAFYLCASSHRFPNEKLFFGSGTQLSVL.

The rearrangement links TRBV28 to TRBJ1-6; D remains ambiguous. V was pared by 2 bases and J by 0 bases, with 5 bases between. This CDR3 comprises 15 residues. Germline CDR1 MDHEN, CDR2 SYDVKM. The CDR3 here is CASSLANSYNSPLHF. The CDR3 DNA is TGTGCCAGCAGTTTAGCGAACTCCTATAATTCACCCCTCCACTTT.

The chain uses TRBV7-8 and TRBJ2-5, with TRBD2 identical over 10 bases. V gave up 5 bases and J gave up 4 bases; unmatched junction bases: 16. The CDR3 has 18 amino acids. Looked up from germline, CDR1 is SGHVS and CDR2 is FQNEAQ. This CDR3 reads CASSHNLLAGASRETQYF. DNA for the CDR3: TGTGCCAGCAGCCACAACCTGCTAGCGGGAGCTTCTAGAGAGACCCAGTACTTC.

The chain couples TRBV7-8 to TRBJ1-1, with 8 bases identical to TRBD1. Germline V gene data show CDR1 as SGHVS and CDR2 as FQNEAQ. With 3 bases clipped from V and 5 bases from J, the junction kept 5 bases outside the gene matches. The CDR3 has 14 residues. The CDR3 DNA sequence: TGTGCCAGCAGCTTCACAGGGGGTCAGACTGAAGCTTTCTTT. Translation: CASSFTGGQTEAFF.

The chain carries TRBV5-1 and TRBJ2-1, with 7 positions matching TRBD2. V gave up 2 bases and J gave up 5 bases; unmatched junction bases: 10. Germline-derived CDR1 and CDR2 are SGHRS and YFSETQ. This CDR3 has 16 amino acids. The CDR3 protein is CASSFDPGLPNNEQFF. The CDR3 DNA sequence: TGCGCCAGCAGCTTTGATCCGGGACTACCTAACAATGAGCAGTTCTTC.

This chain joins TRBV27 and TRBJ1-6; D unclear. Germline CDR1 and CDR2: MNHEY and SMNVEV (reference sequence). The CDR3 is made up of 13 amino acids. Deletions cut 5 bases from V and 7 bases from J, with 9 bases between. The DNA for the CDR3 is TGTGCCAGCAGTGGACCGTTAAATTCACCCCTCCACTTT. Protein: CASSGPLNSPLHF.

The chain links TRBV27 to TRBJ2-1; unclear D gene. Trimming cost V 4 bases and J 9 bases, with 10 bases left between them. CDR1 and CDR2 from the germline V gene are MNHEY and SMNVEV (reference sequence). This CDR3 is built from 12 residues. The CDR3 coding sequence is TGTGCCAGCAGTTCTTCCGCGGCTGAGCAGTTCTTC. Protein sequence: CASSSSAAEQFF.